This is a list of T cell receptor beta chains from one sample in a study of blood T cells in healthy people across ages. TCRdb reanalysed the 5' RACE reads using MiXCR and keeps one entry per CDR3 protein. Found here are about 760,000 distinct CDR3 sequences, more than 50% of them singletons; the top ten hold around a quarter. The sequenced sample consisted of blood. The receptor source for this set is a man between 40 and 49 years old in good health. Both conserved end residues are part of each CDR3. The D gene is left open where the match is weak. A clone size is listed for some rows: how often the clone was seen (once, few, many), or a class if it is expanded.

v_call	d_call	clone_size	j_call	cdr3_nt	cdr3_aa
TRBV20-1	NA	NA	TRBJ2-1	TGCAGTGCTAGAGATCACGGTGATGAGCAGTTCTTC	CSARDHGDEQFF
TRBV30	TRBD2	NA	TRBJ2-3	TGTGCCTGGACTCCACTAGCGGGCACAGGTACGCAGTATTTT	CAWTPLAGTGTQYF
TRBV7-2	NA	NA	TRBJ2-7	TGTGCCAGCAGCTGGGGACGGAACTACGAGCAGTACTTC	CASSWGRNYEQYF
TRBV21-1	NA	NA	TRBJ2-3	TGTGCCAGGCGAGGTGGCGGCCGCACAGATACGCAGTATTTT	CARRGGGRTDTQYF
TRBV12-5	TRBD1	NA	TRBJ2-7	TGTGCTAGTGGTTTGTTCAACCCCCGGGACAGGGTATCGTACGAGCAGTACTTC	CASGLFNPRDRVSYEQYF
TRBV7-2	NA	few	TRBJ2-5	TGTGCCAGCAGCAGATTACAGGGACGGGCAGAAACCCAGTACTTC	CASSRLQGRAETQYF
TRBV9	NA	NA	TRBJ2-3	TGTGCCAGCAGCGGGGGGTTATTTGTGGGAGATACGCAGTATTTT	CASSGGLFVGDTQYF
TRBV28	TRBD1	NA	TRBJ1-4	TGTGCCAGCAGTTCCGCCCAGGGGGCGCATGAAAAACTGTTTTTT	CASSSAQGAHEKLFF
TRBV7-3	TRBD2	NA	TRBJ2-7	TGTGCCAGCAGCTTATTCGGGACTATCAACTCCTACGAGCAGTACTTC	CASSLFGTINSYEQYF
TRBV12-5	NA	few	TRBJ1-2	TGTGCTAGTGGTTTGGACAGGAATTATGGCTACACCTTC	CASGLDRNYGYTF
TRBV6-2/TRBV6-3	TRBD1	NA	TRBJ2-1	TGTGCCAGCAGTTACTCAACAGGGGATGGATATTATGAGCAGTTCTTC	CASSYSTGDGYYEQFF
TRBV25-1	NA	few	TRBJ2-7	TGTGCCAGCAGTGAAGGGGATTACGAGCAGTACTTC	CASSEGDYEQYF
TRBV7-3	NA	NA	TRBJ2-7	TGTGCCAGCAGCTTGGGGACATCGGGCGAGCAGTACTTC	CASSLGTSGEQYF
TRBV7-4	NA	NA	TRBJ1-5	TGTGCCCGGGGCAATCAGCCCCAGCATTTT	CARGNQPQHF
TRBV7-2	NA	NA	TRBJ1-1	TGTGCCAGCCTAACCGACAGGCGGCGCTGGAACACTGAAGCTTTCTTT	CASLTDRRRWNTEAFF
TRBV5-6	NA	NA	TRBJ1-4	TGTGCCAGCAGCTTGACACGGGACACAGAAACAAATGAAAAACTGTTTTTT	CASSLTRDTETNEKLFF
TRBV28	TRBD2	NA	TRBJ2-5	TGTGCCAGCACCGTGGACTCTAGCGGGGGACAAGGCCAGTACTTC	CASTVDSSGGQGQYF
TRBV20-1	NA	NA	TRBJ2-5	TGCAGTGCTAGTAGTACACAAGAGACCCAGTACTTC	CSASSTQETQYF
TRBV19	NA	NA	TRBJ2-4	TGTGCCAGTAGTGTAACACGCTCCGAGGGGGCCAAAAACATTCAGTACTTC	CASSVTRSEGAKNIQYF
TRBV7-2	NA	few	TRBJ2-7	TGTGCCAGCAGCCCTGCTCGTGGGGGATGGAGCGAGCAGTACTTC	CASSPARGGWSEQYF
TRBV9	TRBD2	NA	TRBJ2-7	TGTGCCAGCAGCGCAGCGGGAGTTAGCGAGCAGTACTTC	CASSAAGVSEQYF
TRBV27	NA	NA	TRBJ2-7	TGTGCCAGCAGTTTATCGGAAGATAGTTCCTACGAGCAGTACTTC	CASSLSEDSSYEQYF
TRBV28	NA	NA	TRBJ2-1	TGTGCCAGCAGTTGGGGGACGACGAACCGCTACAATGAGCAGTTCTTC	CASSWGTTNRYNEQFF
TRBV7-9	TRBD1	NA	TRBJ1-2	TGTGCCAGCAGCCCCGGGACAGAGATAGGCTACACCTTC	CASSPGTEIGYTF
TRBV7-3	NA	few	TRBJ2-3	TGTGCCAGCAGCTCCTCTAGCGAACGTTCCGGAACGCAGTATTTT	CASSSSSERSGTQYF
TRBV6-4	NA	NA	TRBJ1-4	TGTGCCAGCAGTCGTGACAATGGTGAAAAACTGTTTTTT	CASSRDNGEKLFF
TRBV29-1	TRBD1	NA	TRBJ1-4	TGCAGCGCCCGGGACAGCAATGAAAAACTGTTTTTT	CSARDSNEKLFF
TRBV18	NA	NA	TRBJ2-6	TGTGCCAGCTCACCCCGGACCGCAAACTCTGGGGCCAACGTCCTGACTTTC	CASSPRTANSGANVLTF
TRBV7-9	NA	NA	TRBJ2-7	TGTGCCAGCAGCTTAGACAGGGAGCGCGCAGGGGAAACGGGGGAGCAGTACTTC	CASSLDRERAGETGEQYF
TRBV5-6	NA	few	TRBJ1-2	TGTGCCAGCAGCTTGGCCAAGGGAGGCTACACCTTC	CASSLAKGGYTF
TRBV20-1	TRBD2	NA	TRBJ2-7	TGCAGTGCTCCGCGAAGCGGGGATTACAATGAGCAGTACTTC	CSAPRSGDYNEQYF
TRBV7-3	TRBD2	few	TRBJ2-7	TGTGCCAGCAGCTTATTAGGCCTAGCGGGAGACGAGCAGTACTTC	CASSLLGLAGDEQYF
TRBV7-2	TRBD1	NA	TRBJ2-1	TGTGCCAGCAGCTTAGATCTGAGGACAGGGGGGTATGAGCAGTTCTTC	CASSLDLRTGGYEQFF
TRBV9	TRBD1	NA	TRBJ2-7	TGTGCCAGCAGCGTAGGGATCTTTGGGACAGGGGATCGCCAGGAGGACGAGCAGTACTTC	CASSVGIFGTGDRQEDEQYF
TRBV4-3	TRBD1	once	TRBJ2-1	TGCGCCAGCAGCCAACGAACCTGGGACAGGGGGAACAATGAGCAGTTCTTC	CASSQRTWDRGNNEQFF
TRBV12-3/TRBV12-4	NA	once	TRBJ2-4	TGCGCCAGCAGTTTAAGGCTAAACATTCAGTACTTC	CASSLRLNIQYF
TRBV20-1	TRBD2	NA	TRBJ2-7	TGCAGTGCTAGGATGACTAGCGGGAGCTCCTACGAGCAGTACTTC	CSARMTSGSSYEQYF
TRBV29-1	TRBD2	NA	TRBJ2-7	TGCAGCGTTGAAGCCCGGGGGAGGGGCGAGCAGTACTTC	CSVEARGRGEQYF